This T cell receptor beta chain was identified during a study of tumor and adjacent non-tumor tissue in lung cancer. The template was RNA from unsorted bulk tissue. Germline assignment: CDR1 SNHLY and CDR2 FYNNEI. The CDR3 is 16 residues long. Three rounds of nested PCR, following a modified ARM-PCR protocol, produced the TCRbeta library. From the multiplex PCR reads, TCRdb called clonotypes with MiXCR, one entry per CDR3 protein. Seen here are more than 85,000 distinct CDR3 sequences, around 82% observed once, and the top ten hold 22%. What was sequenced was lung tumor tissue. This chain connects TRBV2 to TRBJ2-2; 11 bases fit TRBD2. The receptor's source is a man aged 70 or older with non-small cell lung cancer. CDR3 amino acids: CPCSDLAGGNTGELFF. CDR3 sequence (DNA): TGTCCCTGCAGTGATCTAGCGGGGGGGAACACCGGGGAGCTGTTTTTT. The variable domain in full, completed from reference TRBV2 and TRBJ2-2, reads EPEVTQTPSHQVTQMGQEVILRCVPISNHLYFYWYRQILGQKVEFLVSFYNNEISEKSEIFDDQFSVERPDGSNFTLKIRSTKLEDSAMYFCPCSDLAGGNTGELFFGEGSRLTVL.